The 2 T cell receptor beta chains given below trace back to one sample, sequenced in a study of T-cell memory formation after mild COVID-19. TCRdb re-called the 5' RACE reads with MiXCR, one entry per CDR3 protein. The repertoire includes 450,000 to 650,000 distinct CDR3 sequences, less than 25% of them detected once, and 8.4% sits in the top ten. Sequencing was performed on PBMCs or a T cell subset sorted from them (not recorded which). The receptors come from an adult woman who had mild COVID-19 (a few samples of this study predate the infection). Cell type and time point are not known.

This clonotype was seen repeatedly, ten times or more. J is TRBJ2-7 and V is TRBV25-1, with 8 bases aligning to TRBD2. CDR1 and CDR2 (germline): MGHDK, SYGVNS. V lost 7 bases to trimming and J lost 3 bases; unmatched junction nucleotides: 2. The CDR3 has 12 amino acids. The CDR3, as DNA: TGTGCCAGCATGGCGGGAGGCTACGAGCAGTACTTC. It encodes CASMAGGYEQYF.

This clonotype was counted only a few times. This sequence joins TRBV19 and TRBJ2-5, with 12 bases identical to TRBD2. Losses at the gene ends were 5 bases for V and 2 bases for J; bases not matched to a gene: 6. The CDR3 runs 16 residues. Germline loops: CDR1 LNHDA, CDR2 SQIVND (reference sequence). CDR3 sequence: CASSLGTSGLQETQYF. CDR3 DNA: TGTGCCAGTAGTCTAGGGACTAGCGGGTTACAAGAGACCCAGTACTTC.